Given below is one T cell receptor beta chain in context. Its antigen is still unknown. No base-level quality is on record; no much larger clone is a single base apart. Cut back by 3 bases and 2 bases, the V and J ends lie 11 bases apart. Taken from the germline V gene (reference sequence), the CDR1 and CDR2 loops are LNHDA and SQIVND. The CDR3 has 15 amino acids, counting the end cysteine and phenylalanine. Only CDR3 DNA remains: 45 bases, in frame from the first base. The CDR3 regions of human TCRbeta chains were analyzed by immunosequencing. The study's processing was this. TCRs in the repertoires were compared against a reference library of SARS-CoV-2-specific TCRs that had been generated with the MIRA antigen-specificity platform. Breadth was defined as the fraction of unique TCRs that were SARS-CoV-2-associated. Depth was defined as the fraction of total T cells that were SARS-CoV-2-associated. Using the MIRA data, each spike-specific TCR was assigned both to the spike region to which the TCR was reactive and to a CD4 or CD8 class. Log10-transformed breadth and depth values were compared by one-way ANOVA with Sidak's multiple comparisons tests. Sourced from immuneACCESS, this table was stored by TCRdb with only in-frame sequences that have V and J called. A share of the clones is absent; for the studies checked, an unresolved V gene accounts for under half, and the remainder has no known explanation. V and J calls and clone size are as listed in that table; D and trimming were resolved from the DNA. This sample holds about 120,000 clones; about 89% were observed only once. Clones ranked in the top ten supply roughly 1.6% of the sample.

The meaning of the sample's time point label: baseline before first vaccination. Vaccinee samples were obtained from the UK trials COV001 and COV002, which included a single-blind randomized controlled phase 2/3 trial of AZD1222 (ChAdOx1 nCoV-19) in healthy adults. Trial participant PBMC samples were collected at day 0 and day 28 after the second dose for TCRbeta chain sequencing. The data belong to a study of T cell responses to AZD1222 COVID-19 vaccine (dated by TCRdb to the early 2020s). At the level of the whole study: Because spike-specific TCR depth and breadth did not differ between the two schedules, AZD1222 recipients who got a second dose at roughly 4 weeks were pooled with those who got a second dose at roughly 12 weeks. A total of 230 to 250 trial participants underwent TCR sequencing, of whom around 210 had received two doses of AZD1222 and approximately 26 had received two doses of the MenACWY control vaccine. Enrollment into the trials was organized by age into subgroups of 18-55, 56-69 and 70-plus years, and those subgroups contained roughly 150, 30 and 60 TCR-sequenced participants, respectively. Overall study outcomes, separate from this receptor: The 56-69-year group was small, and its depth increase did not reach significance, likely because of low power. Conclusions about previously exposed vaccinees are limited, since just five or six AZD1222 recipients were seropositive for SARS-CoV-2 at baseline. Vaccine-associated CD4 TCRs spanned the whole spike protein, with dominant responses in regions 160-218 and 743-854. Spike-specific TCR breadth and depth rose significantly after two AZD1222 doses compared with day 0 and with MenACWY recipients. Most participants were white British and females outnumbered males, and the authors suggested that clonal diversity may have been underestimated. Reportedly, almost half of the unique spike-specific TCRs recognized epitopes lying outside the regions that are mutated in the B.1.351 and B.1.1.7 variants. Because no day 14 peak-response samples were available, repertoires were characterized only after the peak T cell response.

Source: peripheral blood, taken on day 0 of AZD1222 vaccination. This chain joins TRBV19 to TRBJ2-1, with no reliable assignment of the D segment. This clonotype was sampled from an adult in good health. The nucleotides read TGTGCCAGTAGTATTTGGGATGTCCCCTACAATGAGCAGTTCTTC. Protein translation: CASSIWDVPYNEQFF.